Each of the 4 T cell receptor beta chains below was sequenced from the same sample in a study of early T cells in non-severe SARS-CoV-2 infection. From the 5' RACE reads, TCRdb called clonotypes with MiXCR, one entry per CDR3 protein. This sample has around 23,000 distinct CDR3 sequences, with around 4.3% found just once. Sample: whole blood. The receptors stem from an adult who was a healthcare worker with PCR-confirmed SARS-CoV-2 infection or an uninfected control (not recorded which).

This clonotype was picked up many times. This chain joins TRBV7-6 and TRBJ2-5; D possibly uses TRBD1 or TRBD2 (6 bases each). The CDR3 extends over 14 amino acids. Germline V lookup: CDR1 SGHVS, CDR2 FNYEAQ. V was clipped by 2 bases and J by 4 bases, with 11 bases between them. As DNA, the CDR3 is TGTGCCAGCAGCTTAAGACCGGGGGCAGAGACCCAGTACTTC. Its translation: CASSLRPGAETQYF. The variable domain in full, with the rest retrieved from reference TRBV7-6 and TRBJ2-5, is GAGVSQSPRYKVTKRGQDVALRCDPISGHVSLYWYRQALGQGPEFLTYFNYEAQQDKSGLPNDRFSAERPEGSISTLTIQRTEQRDSAMYRCASSLRPGAETQYFGPGTRLLVL.

Many counts were recorded for this clonotype. This chain uses TRBV7-3 with TRBJ2-2; TRBD2 matches 10 bases. The V gene's germline CDR1 is SGHTA and CDR2 FQGTGA. CDR3 length equals 18 residues. V lost 2 bases to trimming and J lost 5 bases; unmatched junction nucleotides: 11. CDR3 nucleotide sequence: TGTGCCAGCAGCTTATTTTCTCCTAGCGGGAGCTGGACCGGGGAGCTGTTTTTT. Translated, it gives CASSLFSPSGSWTGELFF. Full variable domain (missing parts from reference TRBV7-3 and TRBJ2-2): GAGVSQTPSNKVTEKGKYVELRCDPISGHTALYWYRQSLGQGPEFLIYFQGTGAADDSGLPNDRFFAVRPEGSVSTLKIQRTERGDSAVYLCASSLFSPSGSWTGELFFGEGSRLTVL.

This clonotype was detected many times. The chain recombines TRBV18 with TRBJ1-2, with D tentatively TRBD1 (5 bases). The CDR3 is 17 amino acids. Germline CDR1 and CDR2: KGHSH and LQKENI. Trimming removed 3 bases at V and 2 bases at J, with 19 bases between. The chain's CDR3 is CASSPTRTLQENYGYTF. CDR3 nucleotide sequence: TGTGCCAGCTCACCGACAAGGACACTGCAGGAAAACTATGGCTACACCTTC.

This clonotype is deemed medium-sized. CDR3 sequence reads: CSARDVRGTETNTGELFF. The CDR3 nucleotides read TGCAGTGCTAGAGATGTCCGGGGGACGGAAACGAACACCGGGGAGCTGTTTTTT. The rearrangement links TRBV20-1 to TRBJ2-2, with a weak D call TRBD2 (6 bases). The CDR3 totals 18 residues. Trimming removed 0 bases at V and 0 bases at J, with 17 bases between. Germline V CDR1 and CDR2: DFQATT, SNEGSKA (reference sequence).